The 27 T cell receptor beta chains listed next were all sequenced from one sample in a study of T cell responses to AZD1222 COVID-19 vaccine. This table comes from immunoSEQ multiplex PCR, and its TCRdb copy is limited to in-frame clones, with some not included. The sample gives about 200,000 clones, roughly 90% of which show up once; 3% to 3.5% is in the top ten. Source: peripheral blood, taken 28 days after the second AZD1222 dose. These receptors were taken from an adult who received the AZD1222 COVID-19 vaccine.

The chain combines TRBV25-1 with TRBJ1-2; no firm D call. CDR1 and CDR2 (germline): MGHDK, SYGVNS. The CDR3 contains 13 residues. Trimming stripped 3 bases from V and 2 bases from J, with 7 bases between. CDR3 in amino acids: CASSEGENYGYTF. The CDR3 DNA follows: TGTGCCAGCAGTGAGGGAGAGAACTATGGCTACACCTTC.

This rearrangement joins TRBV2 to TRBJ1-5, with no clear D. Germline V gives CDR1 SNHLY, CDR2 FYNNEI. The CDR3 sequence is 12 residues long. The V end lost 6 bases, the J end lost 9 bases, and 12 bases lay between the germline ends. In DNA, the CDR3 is TGTGCCAGCAGCCCCACTGGTCGGCCCCAGCATTTT. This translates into CASSPTGRPQHF.

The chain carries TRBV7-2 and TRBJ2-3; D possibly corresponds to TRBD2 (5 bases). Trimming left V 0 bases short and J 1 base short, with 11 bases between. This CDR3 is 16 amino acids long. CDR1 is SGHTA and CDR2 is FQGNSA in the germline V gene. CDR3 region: CASSLAGGGRTDTQYF. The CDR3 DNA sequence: TGTGCCAGCAGCTTAGCCGGCGGAGGACGCACAGATACGCAGTATTTT.

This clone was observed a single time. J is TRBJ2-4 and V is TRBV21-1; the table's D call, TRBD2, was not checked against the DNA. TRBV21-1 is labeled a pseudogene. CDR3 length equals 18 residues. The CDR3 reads CASSKVSGGGLAKNIQYF. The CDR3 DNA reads TGTGCCAGCAGCAAAGTGTCCGGGGGGGGTCTAGCCAAAAACATTCAGTACTTC.

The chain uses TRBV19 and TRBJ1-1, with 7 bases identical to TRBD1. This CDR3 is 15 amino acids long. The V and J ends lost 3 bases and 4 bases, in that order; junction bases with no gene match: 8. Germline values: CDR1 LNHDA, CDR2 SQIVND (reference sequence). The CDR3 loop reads CASSIAGGGGTEAFF. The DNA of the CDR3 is TGTGCCAGTAGTATTGCAGGGGGGGGAGGCACTGAAGCTTTCTTT.

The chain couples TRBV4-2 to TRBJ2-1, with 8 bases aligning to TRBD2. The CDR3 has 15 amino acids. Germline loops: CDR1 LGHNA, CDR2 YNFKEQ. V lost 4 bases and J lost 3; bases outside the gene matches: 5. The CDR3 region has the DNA TGTGCCAGCAGCCGGGGACTAGGCCACTACAATGAGCAGTTCTTC. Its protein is CASSRGLGHYNEQFF.

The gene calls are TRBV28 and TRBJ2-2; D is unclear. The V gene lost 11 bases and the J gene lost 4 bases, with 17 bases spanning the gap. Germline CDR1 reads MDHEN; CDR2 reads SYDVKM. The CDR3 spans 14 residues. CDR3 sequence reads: CASHQNYLTGELFF. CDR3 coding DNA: TGTGCCTCCCACCAAAACTATCTCACCGGGGAGCTGTTTTTT.

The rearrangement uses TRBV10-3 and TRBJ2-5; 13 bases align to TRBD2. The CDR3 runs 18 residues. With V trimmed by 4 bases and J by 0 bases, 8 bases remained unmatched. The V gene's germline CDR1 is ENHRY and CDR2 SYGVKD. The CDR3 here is CAISGKGLAGSNQETQYF. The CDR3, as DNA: TGTGCCATCAGTGGAAAGGGACTAGCGGGATCCAACCAAGAGACCCAGTACTTC.

CDR3 in DNA: TGTGCCAGCAGTTATGGTAATCAGCCCCAGCATTTT. Translation gives CASSYGNQPQHF. This sequence joins TRBV6-6 and TRBJ1-5, with D uncertain. The length of the CDR3 is 12 residues. The germline V and J ends were trimmed by 3 bases and 4 bases, with 4 bases remaining between them. Germline values: CDR1 MNHNY, CDR2 SVGAGI (reference sequence).

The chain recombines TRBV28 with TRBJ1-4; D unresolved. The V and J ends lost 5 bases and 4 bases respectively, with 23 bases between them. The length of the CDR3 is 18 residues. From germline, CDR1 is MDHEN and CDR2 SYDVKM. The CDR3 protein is CASSPDLPSFNGNEKLFF. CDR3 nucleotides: TGTGCCAGCAGTCCAGACCTACCCTCTTTCAACGGTAATGAAAAACTGTTTTTT.

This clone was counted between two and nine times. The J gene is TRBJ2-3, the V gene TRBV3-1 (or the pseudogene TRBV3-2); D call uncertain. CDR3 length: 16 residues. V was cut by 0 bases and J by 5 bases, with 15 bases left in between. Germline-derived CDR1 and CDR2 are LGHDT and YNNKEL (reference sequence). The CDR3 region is CASSQDRIVPEDTQYF. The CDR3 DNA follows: TGTGCCAGCAGCCAAGATAGGATAGTTCCGGAAGATACGCAGTATTTT.

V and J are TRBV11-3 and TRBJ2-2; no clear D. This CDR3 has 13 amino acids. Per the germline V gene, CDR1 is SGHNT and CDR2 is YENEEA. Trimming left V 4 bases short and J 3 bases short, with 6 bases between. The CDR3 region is CASSSFHTGELFF. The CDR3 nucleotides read TGTGCCAGCAGCTCCTTCCACACCGGGGAGCTGTTTTTT.

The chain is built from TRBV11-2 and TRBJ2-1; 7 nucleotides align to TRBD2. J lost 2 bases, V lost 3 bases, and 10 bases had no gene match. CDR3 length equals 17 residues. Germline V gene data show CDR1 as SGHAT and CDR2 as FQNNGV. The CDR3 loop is CASSLSSGTTAYNEQFF. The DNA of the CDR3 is TGTGCCAGCAGCTTGAGTTCCGGGACTACAGCCTACAATGAGCAGTTCTTC.

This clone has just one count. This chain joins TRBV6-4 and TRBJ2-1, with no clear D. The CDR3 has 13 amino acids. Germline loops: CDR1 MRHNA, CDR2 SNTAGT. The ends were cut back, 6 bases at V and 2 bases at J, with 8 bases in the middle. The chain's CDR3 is CASSASAYNEQFF. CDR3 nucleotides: TGTGCCAGCAGCGCGAGCGCCTACAATGAGCAGTTCTTC.

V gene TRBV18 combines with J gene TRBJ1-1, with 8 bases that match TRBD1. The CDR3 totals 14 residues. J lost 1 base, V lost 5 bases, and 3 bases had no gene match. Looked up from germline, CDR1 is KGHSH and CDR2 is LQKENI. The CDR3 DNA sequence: TGTGCCAGCTCAAAGCAGGGGGCGAACACTGAAGCTTTCTTT. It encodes CASSKQGANTEAFF.

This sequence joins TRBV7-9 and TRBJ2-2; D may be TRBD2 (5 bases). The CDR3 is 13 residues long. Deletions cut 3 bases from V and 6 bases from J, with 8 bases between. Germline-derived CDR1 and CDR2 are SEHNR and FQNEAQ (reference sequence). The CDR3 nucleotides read TGTGCCAGCAGCTTCGAACTAGCCGGGGAGCTGTTTTTT. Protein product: CASSFELAGELFF.

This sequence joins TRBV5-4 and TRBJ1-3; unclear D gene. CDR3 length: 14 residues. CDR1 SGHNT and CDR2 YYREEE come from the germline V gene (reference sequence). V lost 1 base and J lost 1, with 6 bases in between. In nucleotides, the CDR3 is TGTGCCAGCAGCTTGAGGAGTTCTGGAAACACCATATATTTT. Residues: CASSLRSSGNTIYF.

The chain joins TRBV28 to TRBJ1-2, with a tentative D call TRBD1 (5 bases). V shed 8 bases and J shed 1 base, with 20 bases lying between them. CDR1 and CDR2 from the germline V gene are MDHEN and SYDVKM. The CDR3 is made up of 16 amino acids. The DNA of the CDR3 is TGTGCCAGCTACATTCCTGGGGGTGCCGTTAACTATGGCTACACCTTC. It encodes CASYIPGGAVNYGYTF.

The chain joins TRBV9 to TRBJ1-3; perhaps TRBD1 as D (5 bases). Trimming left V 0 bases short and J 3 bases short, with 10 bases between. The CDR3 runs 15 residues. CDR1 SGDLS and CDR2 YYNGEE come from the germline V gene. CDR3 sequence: CASSVAPGVGNTIYF. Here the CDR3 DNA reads TGTGCCAGCAGCGTAGCTCCGGGGGTTGGAAACACCATATATTTT.

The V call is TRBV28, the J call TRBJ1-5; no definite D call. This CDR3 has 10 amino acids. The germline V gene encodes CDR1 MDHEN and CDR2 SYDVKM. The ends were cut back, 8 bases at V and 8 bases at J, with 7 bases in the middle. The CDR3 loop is CASGSKPQHF. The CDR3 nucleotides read TGTGCCAGCGGCAGTAAGCCCCAGCATTTT.

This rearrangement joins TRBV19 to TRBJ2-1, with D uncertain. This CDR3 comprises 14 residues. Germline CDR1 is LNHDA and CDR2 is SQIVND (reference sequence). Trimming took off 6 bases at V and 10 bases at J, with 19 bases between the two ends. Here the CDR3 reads CASSPVGSRKEQFF. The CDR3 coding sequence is TGTGCCAGTAGCCCTGTAGGGTCTCGGAAGGAGCAGTTCTTC.

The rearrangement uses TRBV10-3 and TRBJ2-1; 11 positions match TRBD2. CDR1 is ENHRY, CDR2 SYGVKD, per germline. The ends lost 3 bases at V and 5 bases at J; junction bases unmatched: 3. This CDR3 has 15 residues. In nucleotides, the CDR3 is TGTGCCATCAGTGATAGCGGGAGGGCCGACAATGAGCAGTTCTTC. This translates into CAISDSGRADNEQFF.

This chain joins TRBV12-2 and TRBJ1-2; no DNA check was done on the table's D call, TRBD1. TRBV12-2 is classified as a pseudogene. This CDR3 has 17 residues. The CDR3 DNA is TGTGCAAGTCGCGCAGGGGGACCGCAAGCGAGTCGGATAGGCTACACCTTC. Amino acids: CASRAGGPQASRIGYTF.

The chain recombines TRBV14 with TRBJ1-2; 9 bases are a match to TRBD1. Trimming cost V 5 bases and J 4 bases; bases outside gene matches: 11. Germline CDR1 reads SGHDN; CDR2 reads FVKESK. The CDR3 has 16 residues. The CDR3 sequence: CASSYHRDRAGYGYTF. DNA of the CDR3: TGTGCCAGCAGCTACCACCGGGACAGGGCGGGCTATGGCTACACCTTC.

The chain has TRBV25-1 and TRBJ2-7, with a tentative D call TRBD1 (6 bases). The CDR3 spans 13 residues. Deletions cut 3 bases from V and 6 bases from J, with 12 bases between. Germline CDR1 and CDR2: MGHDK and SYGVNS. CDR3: CASSETGIGEQYF. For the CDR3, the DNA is TGTGCCAGCAGTGAGACAGGTATCGGCGAGCAGTACTTC.

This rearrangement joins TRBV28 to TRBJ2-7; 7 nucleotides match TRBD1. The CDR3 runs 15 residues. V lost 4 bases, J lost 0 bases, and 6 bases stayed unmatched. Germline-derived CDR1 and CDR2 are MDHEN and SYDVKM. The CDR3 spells CASSSPGTVSYEQYF. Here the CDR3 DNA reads TGTGCCAGCAGTTCTCCTGGGACAGTCTCCTACGAGCAGTACTTC.

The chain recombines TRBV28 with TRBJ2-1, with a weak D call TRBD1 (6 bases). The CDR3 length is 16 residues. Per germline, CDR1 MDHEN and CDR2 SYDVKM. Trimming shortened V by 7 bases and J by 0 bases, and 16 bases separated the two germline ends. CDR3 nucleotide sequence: TGTGCCAGCATAGCCCGAGGGGGACGCTCCTACAATGAGCAGTTCTTC. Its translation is CASIARGGRSYNEQFF. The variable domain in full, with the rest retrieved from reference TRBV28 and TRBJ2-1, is DVKVTQSSRYLVKRTGEKVFLECVQDMDHENMFWYRQDPGLGLRLIYFSYDVKMKEKGDIPEGYSVSREKKERFSLILESASTNQTSMYLCASIARGGRSYNEQFFGPGTRLTVL.